This T cell receptor (beta chain) is from a study of technical replicates of blood from several donors. The germline CDR1 and CDR2 sequences are MNHEY and SVGAGI. J was trimmed by 5 bases and V by 2 bases; bases with no gene match: 5. This CDR3 comprises 14 residues. Generated by immunoSEQ multiplex PCR, the TCRdb table keeps only in-frame clones and is missing some. The sample has tens of thousands of clones; about 90% are singletons. Material: PBMCs. The chain links TRBV6-5 to TRBJ1-2; the match to TRBD1 covers 7 bases. The receptor's source is a human donor in good health. Some clones in this sample may be carry-over from other donors' samples. CDR3 sequence: CASSYRAGGYGYTF. CDR3 coding DNA: TGTGCCAGCAGTTACAGGGCAGGGGGATATGGCTACACCTTC.